This T cell receptor beta chain was recovered during a study of T cell changes during pregnancy in multiple sclerosis. Profiling relied on immunoSEQ multiplex PCR, and the TCRdb table lists in-frame clones only, not all of them. The repertoire has about 40,000 clones, about 90% of them found once; the top ten carry over 0.45%. Germline V CDR1 and CDR2: LGHNA, YSLEER. Trimming removed 4 bases from V and 7 bases from J, with 23 bases in between. The CDR3 contains 16 residues. The chain has TRBV4-3 and TRBJ2-7; D may be TRBD1 (5 bases). The sample here was CD4+ T cells from peripheral blood mononuclear cells, taken in the third trimester of pregnancy. This sequence was found in a female donor in good health, enrolled as a control in a pregnancy study. Here the CDR3 DNA reads TGCGCCAGCAGCCGAGAGACCCAGGGCGGTTTGGGGGAGCAGTACTTC. It is translated as CASSRETQGGLGEQYF.